The 20 T cell receptor beta chains listed next were all sequenced from one sample in a study of T cell repertoires in cytomegalovirus infection. MiXCR was run by TCRdb on the reads, yielding one entry per CDR3 protein. The table lists 450,000 to 650,000 distinct CDR3 sequences, roughly 43% of them singletons, with about 46% in the top ten. Their specific antigens are unknown. This specimen was cultured PBMCs, taken from culture after CMV antigen stimulation. These TCRs come from a human donor in good health (CMV status not recorded). Some clones in this sample may be carry-over from other donors' samples.

The rearrangement links TRBV12-3 or TRBV12-4 to TRBJ1-4; 11 bases align to TRBD1. The CDR3 length is 13 residues. Trimming at V came to 9 bases and at J to 8 bases, leaving 5 bases not matched to a gene. CDR3 residues: CASQRTGGEKLFF. CDR3 DNA sequence: TGTGCCAGTCAACGGACAGGGGGCGAAAAACTGTTTTTT.

The chain couples TRBV6-8 to TRBJ1-3; D may be TRBD1 (6 bases). The CDR3 is made up of 14 amino acids. Trimming removed 4 bases at V and 3 bases at J, with 10 bases between. CDR1 and CDR2 from the germline V gene are MNHGY and SAAAGT. This CDR3 reads CASSSIQGGNTIYF. Written as DNA, the CDR3 is TGTGCCAGCAGTTCTATACAGGGTGGAAACACCATATATTTT.

This clonotype was picked up a small number of times. The chain links TRBV11-1 to TRBJ2-1; TRBD1 might be the D (5 bases). Germline-derived CDR1 and CDR2 are SGHAT and FQDESV (reference sequence). The CDR3 is 15 amino acids. Deletions cut 4 bases from V and 9 bases from J, with 19 bases between. The CDR3 DNA reads as TGTGCCAGCAGCTCCGAACTCCCAGGGTACGGTGAGCAGTTCTTC. It specifies CASSSELPGYGEQFF.

The V and J genes are TRBV14 and TRBJ1-2; perhaps TRBD1 as D (6 bases). V lost 5 bases and J lost 2, with 15 bases in between. Germline lookup yields CDR1 SGHDN and CDR2 FVKESK. CDR3 length: 15 residues. The CDR3 loop reads CASSNYDRWNYGYTF. CDR3 DNA: TGTGCCAGCAGCAACTACGACAGGTGGAACTATGGCTACACCTTC. The variable domain in full, completed from reference TRBV14 and TRBJ1-2, reads EAGVTQFPSHSVIEKGQTVTLRCDPISGHDNLYWYRRVMGKEIKFLLHFVKESKQDESGMPNNRFLAERTGGTYSTLKVQPAELEDSGVYFCASSNYDRWNYGYTFGSGTRLTVV.

This chain uses TRBV2 with TRBJ2-5, with TRBD1 identical over 7 bases. The CDR3 is 16 amino acids. V was clipped by 2 bases and J by 5 bases; unmatched bases: 11. The germline V gene has CDR1 SNHLY and CDR2 FYNNEI. The CDR3 coding sequence is TGTGCCAGCAGTGAAAGTGACAGGGCGCTAAGGGAGACCCAGTACTTC. This translates into CASSESDRALRETQYF.

This clonotype turned up a few times. The V gene is TRBV7-6, the J gene TRBJ1-1; D might be TRBD1 (5 bases). Germline V gene data show CDR1 as SGHVS and CDR2 as FNYEAQ. Trimming pared 5 bases from V and 8 bases from J, leaving 12 bases between. The CDR3 runs to 12 residues. CDR3 region: CASSPHGAEAFF. The CDR3 DNA reads TGTGCCAGCAGCCCCCACGGGGCAGAAGCTTTCTTT.

The gene calls are TRBV7-8 and TRBJ2-7; weak D call: TRBD2 (5 bases). The CDR3 is 14 amino acids. The germline V gene encodes CDR1 SGHVS and CDR2 FQNEAQ. Between the trimmed V and J ends, which lost 5 bases and 6 bases, there was a span of 17 bases. This CDR3 reads CASSQIVRGGEQYF. The CDR3 nucleotides read TGTGCCAGCAGCCAAATCGTACGGGGTGGCGAGCAGTACTTC. The whole variable domain, remainder taken from reference TRBV7-8 and TRBJ2-7, is GAGVSQSPRYKVAKRGQDVALRCDPISGHVSLFWYQQALGQGPEFLTYFQNEAQLDKSGLPSDRFFAERPEGSVSTLKIQRTQQEDSAVYLCASSQIVRGGEQYFGPGTRLTVT.

J is TRBJ1-6 and V is TRBV12-3 or TRBV12-4; no firm D call. CDR3 size: 15 residues. The V gene lost 6 bases and the J gene lost 8 bases, with 17 bases spanning the gap. CDR3 nucleotides: TGTGCCAGCAGGGCTCCTATAGGGTCGCATTCACCCCTCCACTTT. Amino acids: CASRAPIGSHSPLHF.

The chain employs TRBV20-1 and TRBJ2-1, with 9 bases matching TRBD2. Germline V gene data show CDR1 as DFQATT and CDR2 as SNEGSKA (reference sequence). V shed 4 bases, J shed 7 bases, and the junction held 14 bases outside the gene matches. This CDR3 region has 16 residues. The DNA of the CDR3 is TGCAGTGCTAAAGAGGGAGTAGCGGGAGATTGGAATGAGCAGTTCTTC. Translating gives CSAKEGVAGDWNEQFF.

This clonotype was recorded many times. The chain combines TRBV7-2 with TRBJ1-5; no definite D call. The V and J ends lost 3 bases and 4 bases respectively, with 7 bases between them. This CDR3 spans 13 amino acids. The germline CDR1 and CDR2 sequences are SGHTA and FQGNSA. This CDR3 is CASSLSFNQPQHF. As DNA, the CDR3 is TGTGCCAGCAGCTTGTCTTTTAATCAGCCCCAGCATTTT.

For the CDR3, the DNA is TGTGCCAGCAGCTTTAAATCATGGGACCCTTTCTACGAGCAGTACTTC. Translating it yields CASSFKSWDPFYEQYF. The chain has TRBV11-2 and TRBJ2-7; the D call may be TRBD1 or TRBD2 (5 bases each). Trimming stripped 3 bases from V and 3 bases from J, with 18 bases between. Germline assignment: CDR1 SGHAT and CDR2 FQNNGV. This CDR3 spans 16 amino acids.

V is TRBV12-3 or TRBV12-4 and J is TRBJ2-7, with 8 bases fitting TRBD1. This CDR3 is built from 15 residues. Trimming took 5 bases from V and 3 from J; bases not matched to a gene: 9. The chain's CDR3 is CASSPGQGIFYEQYF. The CDR3 bases are TGTGCCAGCAGTCCTGGACAGGGAATTTTCTACGAGCAGTACTTC.

The chain uses TRBV18 and TRBJ2-5; 8 nucleotides align to TRBD2. V gave up 0 bases and J gave up 3 bases; unmatched junction bases: 3. Per the germline V gene, CDR1 is KGHSH and CDR2 is LQKENI. This CDR3 has 15 residues. CDR3 protein: CASSPPAGGKETQYF. As DNA, the CDR3 is TGTGCCAGCTCACCACCGGCGGGGGGAAAAGAGACCCAGTACTTC.

The table lists this clonotype with a few counts. V usage is TRBV7-2 and J usage is TRBJ1-5; weak D call: TRBD1 (6 bases). Germline CDR1 is SGHTA and CDR2 is FQGNSA. V lost 3 bases and J lost 1, with 13 bases in between. This CDR3 is built from 16 residues. The CDR3 protein is CASSFWGGASNQPQHF. The CDR3 region has the DNA TGTGCCAGCAGCTTTTGGGGGGGGGCAAGCAATCAGCCCCAGCATTTT.

This clonotype was seen a few times. This rearrangement joins TRBV12-3 or TRBV12-4 to TRBJ2-7, with TRBD2 matching over 7 bases. CDR3 size: 11 residues. J was trimmed by 6 bases and V by 5 bases; bases with no gene match: 1. The CDR3 bases are TGTGCCAGCAGTGGGAGGGGCGAGCAGTACTTC. Its translation: CASSGRGEQYF.

At least ten counts were recorded for this clonotype. The V and J genes are TRBV6-2 or TRBV6-3 and TRBJ2-7; D remains unclear. The V end lost 5 bases, the J end lost 4 bases, and 6 bases lay between the germline ends. CDR1 and CDR2 (germline): MNHEY, SVGEGT. The CDR3 contains 11 residues. CDR3 in DNA: TGTGCCAGCAGTCGCCTATACGAGCAGTACTTC. It is translated as CASSRLYEQYF.

This clonotype showed up many times. This chain connects TRBV7-2 to TRBJ1-5; 7 nucleotides agree with TRBD1. The germline CDR1 and CDR2 sequences are SGHTA and FQGNSA. CDR3 length: 13 amino acids. The trim removed 5 bases at V and 7 bases at J, leaving 5 bases unmatched. In nucleotides, the CDR3 is TGTGCCAGCAGCCCCGACAGGGTACAGCCCCAGCATTTT. Protein: CASSPDRVQPQHF.

The V call is TRBV12-3 or TRBV12-4, the J call TRBJ2-1; 12 nucleotides line up with TRBD2. The CDR3 loop spans 15 amino acids. J lost 8 bases, V lost 6 bases, and 8 bases had no gene match. CDR3 bases: TGTGCCAGCAGCCCCACTAGCGGGAGGCCAGATGAGCAGTTCTTC. Translating gives CASSPTSGRPDEQFF.

This chain joins TRBV20-1 and TRBJ2-7; tentatively, D is TRBD1 (6 bases). The V end lost 6 bases, the J end lost 0 bases, and 12 bases lay between the germline ends. This CDR3 comprises 13 residues. Germline CDR1 is DFQATT and CDR2 is SNEGSKA (reference sequence). This CDR3 is CSADRSTSYEQYF. The DNA of the CDR3 is TGCAGTGCAGACAGGTCAACCTCCTACGAGCAGTACTTC.

This rearrangement joins TRBV6-6 to TRBJ2-7; D possibly corresponds to TRBD1 (5 bases). The length of the CDR3 is 14 residues. CDR1 MNHNY and CDR2 SVGAGI come from the germline V gene (reference sequence). V was trimmed by 0 bases and J by 4 bases, leaving 10 bases between them. Written as DNA, the CDR3 is TGTGCCAGCAGTTACTCCAGGGTGCAGTACGAGCAGTACTTC. It specifies CASSYSRVQYEQYF.